The 17 T cell receptor beta chains reported below all come from one sample, sequenced in a study of cytomegalovirus exposure and HLA in healthy donors. Both 60 Vbeta primers and 13 Jbeta primers went into the PCR. The assay was immunoSEQ multiplex PCR, and TCRdb's table has in-frame clones only and misses some. The sample lists about 180,000 clones, under 85% occurring once. The sequenced sample consisted of PBMCs. Receptors were obtained from a human donor in good health.

The V gene is TRBV7-3, the J gene TRBJ1-2, with TRBD1 as a possible D gene (6 bases). Germline values: CDR1 SGHTA, CDR2 FQGTGA. The CDR3 totals 13 residues. V lost 2 bases to trimming and J lost 4 bases, with 8 bases between them. CDR3 loop: CASSLAQGYGYTF. CDR3 nucleotide sequence: TGTGCCAGCAGCTTAGCACAGGGCTATGGCTACACCTTC.

The V and J genes are TRBV7-3 and TRBJ2-1; TRBD2 matches 8 bases. Germline CDR1 is SGHTA and CDR2 is FQGTGA. Trimming removed 5 bases from V and 3 bases from J; junction bases left unmatched: 3. The CDR3 loop spans 14 amino acids. CDR3 nucleotides: TGTGCCAGCAGCCCCGGGGGGGGCTACAATGAGCAGTTCTTC. Its translation: CASSPGGGYNEQFF. The full variable domain, its missing parts supplied by reference TRBV7-3 and TRBJ2-1, is GAGVSQTPSNKVTEKGKYVELRCDPISGHTALYWYRQSLGQGPEFLIYFQGTGAADDSGLPNDRFFAVRPEGSVSTLKIQRTERGDSAVYLCASSPGGGYNEQFFGPGTRLTVL.

The gene calls are TRBV7-9 and TRBJ2-5; 12 positions agree with TRBD2. The CDR3 totals 16 residues. Germline lookup yields CDR1 SEHNR and CDR2 FQNEAQ (reference sequence). V gave up 4 bases and J gave up 0 bases; unmatched junction bases: 3. The CDR3 reads CASSSRTSGNQETQYF. CDR3 sequence (DNA): TGTGCCAGCAGCTCCAGGACTAGCGGGAACCAAGAGACCCAGTACTTC.

The table lists this clone with a count of one. The rearrangement joins TRBV7-6 to TRBJ2-2; D perhaps matches TRBD1 (5 bases). CDR3 size: 14 residues. The ends were cut back, 6 bases at V and 7 bases at J, with 15 bases in the middle. Germline V gene data show CDR1 as SGHVS and CDR2 as FNYEAQ. The CDR3: CASRNGRARGELFF. Here the CDR3 DNA reads TGTGCCAGCAGGAACGGCAGGGCTCGCGGGGAGCTGTTTTTT.

This clone was counted a single time. The J gene is TRBJ1-2, the V gene TRBV25-1, with TRBD1 as a possible D gene (5 bases). The CDR3 has 12 amino acids. Trimming removed 6 bases from V and 7 bases from J, with 12 bases in between. Germline loops: CDR1 MGHDK, CDR2 SYGVNS. The CDR3 region is CASRRGGSGYTF. DNA for the CDR3: TGTGCCAGCAGGAGGGGAGGAAGTGGCTACACCTTC.

This clone has a single count. This sequence joins TRBV15 and TRBJ2-5; 8 positions match TRBD1. Germline V gene sequence: CDR1 LNHNV, CDR2 YYDKDF (reference sequence). The V gene end was trimmed by 8 bases and the J gene end by 3 bases; junction bases not matched to a gene: 11. This CDR3 comprises 15 residues. The CDR3 sequence is CATFWTGPDEETQYF. DNA of the CDR3: TGTGCCACCTTTTGGACAGGGCCCGACGAAGAGACCCAGTACTTC.

The chain uses TRBV5-6 and TRBJ1-1, with 7 bases fitting TRBD1. The ends lost 0 bases at V and 4 bases at J; junction bases unmatched: 15. This CDR3 has 18 residues. Germline V gene sequence: CDR1 SGHDT, CDR2 YYEEEE. CDR3 loop: CASSLGGQGDFFSTEAFF. CDR3 sequence (DNA): TGTGCCAGCAGCTTGGGCGGGCAGGGGGATTTTTTTAGCACTGAAGCTTTCTTT. Combining the CDR3 with reference TRBV5-6 and TRBJ1-1 gives the whole variable domain DAGVTQSPTHLIKTRGQQVTLRCSPKSGHDTVSWYQQALGQGPQFIFQYYEEEERQRGNFPDRFSGHQFPNYSSELNVNALLLGDSALYLCASSLGGQGDFFSTEAFFGQGTRLTVV.

The chain recombines TRBV5-4 with TRBJ2-7; D might be TRBD2 (7 bases). The V end lost 4 bases, the J end lost 6 bases, and 11 bases lay between the germline ends. CDR3 length: 12 residues. CDR1 is SGHNT, CDR2 YYREEE, per germline (reference sequence). The CDR3 here is CASSGGAREQYF. Written as DNA, the CDR3 is TGTGCCAGCAGCGGGGGGGCGCGCGAGCAGTACTTC.

V usage is TRBV19 and J usage is TRBJ2-4, with D maybe TRBD1 (6 bases). The germline CDR1 and CDR2 sequences are LNHDA and SQIVND (reference sequence). V lost 3 bases, J lost 1 base, and 22 bases lay in between. The CDR3 runs to 19 residues. The CDR3 loop reads CASSIGRRGVRWAKNIQYF. DNA of the CDR3: TGTGCCAGTAGTATTGGGCGCAGGGGAGTCCGGTGGGCCAAAAACATTCAGTACTTC.

The table lists this clone with a count of one. V and J are TRBV6-5 and TRBJ1-2; a weak D match, TRBD1 (6 bases). This CDR3 has 14 amino acids. Trimming cost V 0 bases and J 6 bases, with 11 bases left between them. The germline V gene has CDR1 MNHEY and CDR2 SVGAGI. The CDR3 nucleotides read TGTGCCAGCAGTTACTCAGGGACATGGGATGGCTACACCTTC. This sequence encodes CASSYSGTWDGYTF.

This chain connects TRBV19 to TRBJ1-5, with no clear D. With 5 bases removed from V and 0 bases from J, the gap between germline ends came to 17 bases. This CDR3 is 17 amino acids long. CDR1 and CDR2 from the germline V gene are LNHDA and SQIVND (reference sequence). CDR3 loop: CASSPRAQAYSNQPQHF. The CDR3 region has the DNA TGTGCCAGTAGTCCGCGGGCCCAGGCCTATAGCAATCAGCCCCAGCATTTT.

The chain has TRBV29-1 and TRBJ2-7; 8 bases map to TRBD2. Germline V gene lookup returns CDR1 SQVTM and CDR2 ANQGSEA. The CDR3 is made up of 13 amino acids. Losses at the gene ends were 1 base for V and 6 bases for J; bases not matched to a gene: 5. The CDR3 here is CSVEGPRGGEQYF. The CDR3, as DNA: TGCAGCGTTGAAGGCCCCCGGGGGGGCGAGCAGTACTTC.

This chain joins TRBV30 and TRBJ2-1, with D unclear. The CDR3 spans 11 residues. CDR1 and CDR2 from the germline V gene are GTSNPN and SVGIG (reference sequence). V was clipped by 4 bases and J by 10 bases, with 11 bases between them. CDR3 bases: TGTGCCTGGACGGGTGGAACGGAGCAGTTCTTC. Encoded protein: CAWTGGTEQFF.

This chain links TRBV9 with TRBJ1-1; TRBD1 agrees at 11 bases. The germline gives CDR1 SGDLS, CDR2 YYNGEE. This CDR3 has 16 residues. V dropped 4 bases and J dropped 4; count of bases not matched to a gene: 9. This CDR3 is CASSPRDRGGFTEAFF. In DNA, the CDR3 is TGTGCCAGCAGCCCGCGGGACAGGGGGGGATTCACTGAAGCTTTCTTT.

V gene TRBV7-8 combines with J gene TRBJ2-2; the match to TRBD2 covers 9 bases. Germline assignment: CDR1 SGHVS and CDR2 FQNEAQ. The CDR3 covers 16 residues. After removal of 2 bases from V and 6 bases from J, the junction contained 7 bases not matched to a gene. CDR3 nucleotides: TGTGCCAGCAGCTTATTTTTAGGCGGGGGGGCCGGGGAGCTGTTTTTT. It specifies CASSLFLGGGAGELFF.

The chain's CDR3 is CASSPGGPVREQYF. CDR3 in DNA: TGTGCCAGCAGCCCGGGGGGGCCTGTGAGGGAGCAGTACTTC. This chain links TRBV7-2 with TRBJ2-5; TRBD2 agrees at 8 bases. V was clipped by 5 bases and J by 11 bases; unmatched bases: 13. This CDR3 has 14 residues. Germline V gene sequence: CDR1 SGHTA, CDR2 FQGNSA.

The V call is TRBV6-5, the J call TRBJ1-2; TRBD1 is a possible D gene (5 bases). This CDR3 comprises 14 residues. Trimming removed 0 bases from V and 7 bases from J, with 12 bases in between. Germline V gene data show CDR1 as MNHEY and CDR2 as SVGAGI. CDR3 region: CASSYSRSQGGYTF. As DNA, the CDR3 is TGTGCCAGCAGTTACTCCCGGTCCCAGGGTGGCTACACCTTC.